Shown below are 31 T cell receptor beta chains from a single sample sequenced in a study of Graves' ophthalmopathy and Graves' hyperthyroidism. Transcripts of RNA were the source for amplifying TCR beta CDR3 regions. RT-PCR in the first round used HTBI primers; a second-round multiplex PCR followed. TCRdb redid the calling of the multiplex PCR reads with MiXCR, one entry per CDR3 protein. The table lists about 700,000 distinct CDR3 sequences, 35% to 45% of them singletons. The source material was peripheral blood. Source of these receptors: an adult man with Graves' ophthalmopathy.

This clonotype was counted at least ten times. In DNA, the CDR3 is TGTGCCAGCAGCGCGGACAGGCGGCTGTACACCTTC. Its translation: CASSADRRLYTF. The J gene is TRBJ1-2, the V gene TRBV9; 7 bases are shared with TRBD1. The CDR3 spans 12 residues. The germline CDR1 and CDR2 sequences are SGDLS and YYNGEE. J gave up 11 bases and V 3 bases, and 7 bases lay outside the gene matches.

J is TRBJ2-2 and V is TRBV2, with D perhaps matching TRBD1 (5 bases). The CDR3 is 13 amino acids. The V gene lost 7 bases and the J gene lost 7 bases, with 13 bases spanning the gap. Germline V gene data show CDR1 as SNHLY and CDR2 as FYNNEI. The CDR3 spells CASKESGHGELFF. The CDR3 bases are TGTGCCAGCAAAGAGTCAGGGCACGGGGAGCTGTTTTTT.

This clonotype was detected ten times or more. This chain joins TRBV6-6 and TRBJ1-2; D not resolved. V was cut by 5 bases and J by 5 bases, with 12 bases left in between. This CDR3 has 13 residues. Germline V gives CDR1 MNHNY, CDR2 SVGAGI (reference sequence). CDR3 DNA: TGTGCCAGCAGTCTAGACGGCGTTTATGGCTACACCTTC. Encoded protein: CASSLDGVYGYTF.

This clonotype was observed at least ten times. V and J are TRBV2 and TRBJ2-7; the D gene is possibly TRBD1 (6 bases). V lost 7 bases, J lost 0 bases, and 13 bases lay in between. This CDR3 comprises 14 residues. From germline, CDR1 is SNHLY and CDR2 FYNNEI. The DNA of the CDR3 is TGTGCCAGCAACAGGGACGAGAGCTCCTACGAGCAGTACTTC. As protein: CASNRDESSYEQYF.

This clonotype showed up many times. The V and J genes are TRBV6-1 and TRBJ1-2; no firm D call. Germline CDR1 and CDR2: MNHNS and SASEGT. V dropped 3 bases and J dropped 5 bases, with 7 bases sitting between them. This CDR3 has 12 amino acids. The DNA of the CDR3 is TGTGCCAGCAGTGATTCATATTATGGCTACACCTTC. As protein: CASSDSYYGYTF.

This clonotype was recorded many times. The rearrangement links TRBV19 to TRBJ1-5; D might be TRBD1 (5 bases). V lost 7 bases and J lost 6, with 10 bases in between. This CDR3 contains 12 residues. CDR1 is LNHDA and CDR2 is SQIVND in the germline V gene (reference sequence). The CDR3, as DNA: TGTGCCAGTACGAGGGGCAGTCAGCCCCAGCATTTT. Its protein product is CASTRGSQPQHF.

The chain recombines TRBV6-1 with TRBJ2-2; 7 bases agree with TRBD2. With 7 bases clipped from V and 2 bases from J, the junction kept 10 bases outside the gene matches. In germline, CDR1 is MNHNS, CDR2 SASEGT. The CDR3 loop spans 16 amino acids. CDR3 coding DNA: TGTGCCAGCACCAAGGCGGGGGTTTCAAACACCGGGGAGCTGTTTTTT. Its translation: CASTKAGVSNTGELFF.

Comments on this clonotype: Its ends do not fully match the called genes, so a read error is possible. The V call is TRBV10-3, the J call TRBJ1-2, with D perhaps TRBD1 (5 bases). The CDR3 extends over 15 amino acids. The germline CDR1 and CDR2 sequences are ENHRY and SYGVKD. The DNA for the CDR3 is TGTGCCAGCAGTGAAGGGGCCGCGGGAGGGAATGGCTACACCTTC. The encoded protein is CASSEGAAGGNGYTF.

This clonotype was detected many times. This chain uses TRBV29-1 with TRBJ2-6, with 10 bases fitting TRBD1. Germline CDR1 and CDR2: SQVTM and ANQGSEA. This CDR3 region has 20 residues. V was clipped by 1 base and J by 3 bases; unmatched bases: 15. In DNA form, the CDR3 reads TGCAGCGTTGAAGTAAAAGGTCCTGGGACAGGGGATAGTGGGGCCAACGTCCTGACTTTC. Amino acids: CSVEVKGPGTGDSGANVLTF.

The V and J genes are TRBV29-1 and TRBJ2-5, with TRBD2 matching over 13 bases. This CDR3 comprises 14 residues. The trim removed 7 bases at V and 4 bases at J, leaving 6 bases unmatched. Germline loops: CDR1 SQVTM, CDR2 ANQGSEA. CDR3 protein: CSAGGLAGSETQYF. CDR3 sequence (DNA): TGCAGCGCGGGGGGACTAGCGGGATCAGAGACCCAGTACTTC.

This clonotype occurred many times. The CDR3 loop reads CASSATGINSPLHF. CDR3 in DNA: TGTGCCAGCAGCGCTACCGGGATCAATTCACCCCTCCACTTT. V and J are TRBV9 and TRBJ1-6; D is unclear. V shed 3 bases and J shed 7 bases, with 11 bases lying between them. Germline CDR1 reads SGDLS; CDR2 reads YYNGEE. This CDR3 is 14 amino acids long.

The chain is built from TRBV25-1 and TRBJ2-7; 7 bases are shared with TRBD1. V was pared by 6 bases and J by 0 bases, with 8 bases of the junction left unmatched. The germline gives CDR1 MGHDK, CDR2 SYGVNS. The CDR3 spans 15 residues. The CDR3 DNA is TGTGCCAGCAGCGTCCGACAGGGAAGCTCCTACGAGCAGTACTTC. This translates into CASSVRQGSSYEQYF.

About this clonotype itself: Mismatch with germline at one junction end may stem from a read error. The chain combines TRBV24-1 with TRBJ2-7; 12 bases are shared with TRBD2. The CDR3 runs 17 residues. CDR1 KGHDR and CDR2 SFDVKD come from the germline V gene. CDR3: CASSPPGLAGGVYEQYF. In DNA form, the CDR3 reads TGTGCCAGCAGTCCCCCGGGACTAGCGGGCGGCGTGTACGAGCAGTACTTC.

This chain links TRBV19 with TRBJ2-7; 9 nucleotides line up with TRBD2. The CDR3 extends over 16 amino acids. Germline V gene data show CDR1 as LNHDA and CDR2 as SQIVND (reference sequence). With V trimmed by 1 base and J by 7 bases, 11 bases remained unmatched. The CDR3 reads CASSIGGAGGENEQYF. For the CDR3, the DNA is TGTGCCAGTAGTATAGGCGGAGCGGGGGGTGAGAATGAGCAGTACTTC. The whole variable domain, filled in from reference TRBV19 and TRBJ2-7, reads DGGITQSPKYLFRKEGQNVTLSCEQNLNHDAMYWYRQDPGQGLRLIYYSQIVNDFQKGDIAEGYSVSREKKESFPLTVTSAQKNPTAFYLCASSIGGAGGENEQYFGPGTRLTVT.

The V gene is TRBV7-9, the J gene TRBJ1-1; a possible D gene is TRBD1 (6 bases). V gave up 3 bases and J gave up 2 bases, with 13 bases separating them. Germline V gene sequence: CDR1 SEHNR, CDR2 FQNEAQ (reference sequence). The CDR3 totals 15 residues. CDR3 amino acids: CASSFDGTRNTEAFF. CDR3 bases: TGTGCCAGCAGCTTCGACGGGACACGCAACACTGAAGCTTTCTTT.

The DNA for the CDR3 is TGTGCCATCAGCTCTGGGAGGGGGACCTACACCGGGGAGCTGTTTTTT. Protein sequence: CAISSGRGTYTGELFF. This chain joins TRBV10-3 and TRBJ2-2; tentatively, D is TRBD2 (7 bases). Germline V CDR1 and CDR2: ENHRY, SYGVKD. The CDR3 runs to 16 residues. V dropped 6 bases and J dropped 3 bases, with 17 bases sitting between them.

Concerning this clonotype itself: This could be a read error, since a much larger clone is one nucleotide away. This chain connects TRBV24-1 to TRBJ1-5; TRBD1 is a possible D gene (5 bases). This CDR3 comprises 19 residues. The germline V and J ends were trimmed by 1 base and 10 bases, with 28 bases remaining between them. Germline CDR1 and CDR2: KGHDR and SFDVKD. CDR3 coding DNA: TGTGCCACCAGTGATTTAGGGTTCGGGCGAGACCGACAGATGGGTCCCCAGCATTTT. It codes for CATSDLGFGRDRQMGPQHF.

As DNA, the CDR3 is TGCGCCAGCAGCCAGATGGGCTACTACTCCTACAATGAGCAGTTCTTC. It translates to CASSQMGYYSYNEQFF. V gene TRBV4-1 combines with J gene TRBJ2-1; D not resolved. The germline V and J ends were trimmed by 3 bases and 0 bases, with 12 bases remaining between them. CDR1 and CDR2 (germline): MGHRA, YSYEKL. The CDR3 is made up of 16 amino acids.

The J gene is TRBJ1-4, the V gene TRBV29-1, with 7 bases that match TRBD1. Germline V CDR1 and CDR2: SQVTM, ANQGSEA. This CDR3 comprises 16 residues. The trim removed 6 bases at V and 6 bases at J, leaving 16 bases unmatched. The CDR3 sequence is CSVSGGRTGVDEKLFF. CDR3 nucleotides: TGCAGCGTCTCCGGGGGGCGGACAGGAGTGGATGAAAAACTGTTTTTT.

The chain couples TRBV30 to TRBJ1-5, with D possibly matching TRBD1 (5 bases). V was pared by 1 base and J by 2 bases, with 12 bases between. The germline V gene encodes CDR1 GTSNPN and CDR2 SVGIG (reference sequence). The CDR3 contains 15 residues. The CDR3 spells CAWSEGSGGNQPQHF. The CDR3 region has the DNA TGTGCCTGGAGTGAGGGGAGTGGGGGCAATCAGCCCCAGCATTTT.

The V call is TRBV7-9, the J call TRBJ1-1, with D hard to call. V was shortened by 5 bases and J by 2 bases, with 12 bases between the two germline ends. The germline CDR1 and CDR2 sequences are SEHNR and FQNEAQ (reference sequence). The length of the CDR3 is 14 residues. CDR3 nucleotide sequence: TGTGCCAGCAGCAGGGCTGGGGTCAACACTGAAGCTTTCTTT. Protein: CASSRAGVNTEAFF.

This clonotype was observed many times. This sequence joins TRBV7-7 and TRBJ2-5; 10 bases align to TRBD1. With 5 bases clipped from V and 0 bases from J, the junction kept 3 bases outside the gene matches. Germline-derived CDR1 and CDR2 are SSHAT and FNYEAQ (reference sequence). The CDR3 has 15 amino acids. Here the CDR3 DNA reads TGTGCCAGCAGCCGGGGGACAGGGGACCAAGAGACCCAGTACTTC. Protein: CASSRGTGDQETQYF.

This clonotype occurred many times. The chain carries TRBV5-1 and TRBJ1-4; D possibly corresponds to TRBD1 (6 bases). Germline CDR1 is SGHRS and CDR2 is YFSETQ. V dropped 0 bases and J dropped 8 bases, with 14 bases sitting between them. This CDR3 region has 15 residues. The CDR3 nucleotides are TGCGCCAGCAGCTTGGGGCCGGGGGCAGGGGAAAAACTGTTTTTT. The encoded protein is CASSLGPGAGEKLFF.

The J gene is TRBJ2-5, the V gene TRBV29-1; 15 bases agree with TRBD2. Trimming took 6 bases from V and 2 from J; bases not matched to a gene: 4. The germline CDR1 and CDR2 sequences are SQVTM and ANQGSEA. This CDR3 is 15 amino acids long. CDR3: CSVVGLAGGQETQYF. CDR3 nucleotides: TGCAGCGTGGTTGGACTAGCGGGAGGGCAAGAGACCCAGTACTTC.

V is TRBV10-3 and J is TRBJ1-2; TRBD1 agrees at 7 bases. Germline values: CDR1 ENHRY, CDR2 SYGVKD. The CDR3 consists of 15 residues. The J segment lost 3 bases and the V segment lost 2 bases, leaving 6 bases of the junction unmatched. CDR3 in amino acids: CAISERQGFHYGYTF. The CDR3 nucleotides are TGTGCCATCAGTGAGCGACAGGGTTTTCACTATGGCTACACCTTC.

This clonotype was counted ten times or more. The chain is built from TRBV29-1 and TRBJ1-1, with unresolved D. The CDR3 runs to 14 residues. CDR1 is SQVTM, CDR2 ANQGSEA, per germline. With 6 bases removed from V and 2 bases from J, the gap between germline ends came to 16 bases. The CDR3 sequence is CSVDVDGRNTEAFF. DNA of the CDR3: TGCAGCGTGGACGTGGACGGGCGAAACACTGAAGCTTTCTTT.

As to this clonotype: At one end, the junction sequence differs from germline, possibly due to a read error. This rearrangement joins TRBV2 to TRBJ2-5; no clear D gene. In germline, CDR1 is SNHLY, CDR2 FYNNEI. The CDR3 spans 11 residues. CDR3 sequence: CASGDTETQYF. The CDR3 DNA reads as TGTGCCAGCGGTGACACAGAGACCCAGTACTTC.

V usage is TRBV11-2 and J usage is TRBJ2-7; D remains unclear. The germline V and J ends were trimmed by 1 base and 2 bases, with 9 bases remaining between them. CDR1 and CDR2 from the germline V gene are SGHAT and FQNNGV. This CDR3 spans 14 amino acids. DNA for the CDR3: TGTGCCAGCAGCTTAGGGGGTCTAACCTACGAGCAGTACTTC. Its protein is CASSLGGLTYEQYF.

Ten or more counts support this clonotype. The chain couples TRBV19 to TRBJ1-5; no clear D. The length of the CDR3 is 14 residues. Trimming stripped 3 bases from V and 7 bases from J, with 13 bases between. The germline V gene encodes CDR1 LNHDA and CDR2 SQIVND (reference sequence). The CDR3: CASSMERERQPQHF. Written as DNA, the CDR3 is TGTGCCAGTAGTATGGAAAGGGAGAGGCAGCCCCAGCATTTT.

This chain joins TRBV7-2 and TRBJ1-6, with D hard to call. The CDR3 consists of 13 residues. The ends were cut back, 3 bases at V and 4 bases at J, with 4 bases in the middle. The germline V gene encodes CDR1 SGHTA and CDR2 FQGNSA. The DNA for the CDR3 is TGTGCCAGCAGCTTCCAATATAATTCACCCCTCCACTTT. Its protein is CASSFQYNSPLHF.

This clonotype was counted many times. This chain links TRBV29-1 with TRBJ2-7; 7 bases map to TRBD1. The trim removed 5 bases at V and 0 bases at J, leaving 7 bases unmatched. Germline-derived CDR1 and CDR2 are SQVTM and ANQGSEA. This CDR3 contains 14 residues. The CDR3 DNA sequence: TGCAGCGTTACCCGGACAGGAAGCTCCTACGAGCAGTACTTC. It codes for CSVTRTGSSYEQYF.